Below, 27 T cell receptor beta chains from the same sample are listed, as sequenced in a study of T cells in Graves' hyperthyroidism and ophthalmopathy (dated by TCRdb to between 2018 and 2020). The library was built by means of multiplex PCR. TCRdb records Illumina HiSeq 2000 as the sequencer. Amplification of TCR beta CDR3 regions was carried out from RNA transcripts. The first round of RT-PCR for the TCR CDR3 was performed with the HTBI primer set and the Qiagen OneStep RT-PCR kit. TCRdb trimmed public reads at Q25 via fastp, called clones via MiXCR and kept in-frame beta chains. Rows are combined by CDR3 protein, so each entry shows the most common genes and DNA. The sample data list fewer than 350,000 distinct CDR3 sequences, and roughly 15% of these were observed just once. Roughly 7.9% of the sample belongs to the ten largest clones. What was sequenced was blood. Source of these receptors: a woman in her thirties or forties with Graves' hyperthyroidism.

This clonotype was seen a handful of times. The chain employs TRBV7-8 and TRBJ1-1, with TRBD1 matching 11 bases. Germline assignment: CDR1 SGHVS and CDR2 FQNEAQ. This CDR3 is built from 16 residues. With V trimmed by 4 bases and J by 11 bases, 15 bases remained unmatched. Written as DNA, the CDR3 is TGTGCCAGCAGCTCAAGGGACAGGGGGGTTCGGAAGTGGGCTTTCTTT. This gives the protein CASSSRDRGVRKWAFF.

The rearrangement uses TRBV2 and TRBJ2-2; 12 bases align to TRBD2. From germline, CDR1 is SNHLY and CDR2 FYNNEI. This CDR3 has 15 amino acids. J was trimmed by 3 bases and V by 7 bases; bases with no gene match: 3. CDR3 nucleotides: TGTGCCAGCATACGACTAGCGGGAGACACCGGGGAGCTGTTTTTT. Translation: CASIRLAGDTGELFF.

This clonotype occurred many times. This chain joins TRBV13 and TRBJ2-1; no firm D call. V gave up 5 bases and J gave up 0 bases, with 20 bases separating them. This CDR3 comprises 18 residues. In germline, CDR1 is PRHDT, CDR2 FYEKMQ (reference sequence). The CDR3 DNA follows: TGTGCCAGCAGCCCCCCCGGTAACCCGGTTCTCTCCTACAATGAGCAGTTCTTC. This gives the protein CASSPPGNPVLSYNEQFF.

This clonotype has only a few counts. CDR3 in DNA: TGTGCCAGCAGCGACTCCCATTTCACCGGGGAGCTGTTTTTT. This translates into CASSDSHFTGELFF. This rearrangement joins TRBV9 to TRBJ2-2; no firm D call. Germline CDR1 and CDR2: SGDLS and YYNGEE. Trimming took off 3 bases at V and 4 bases at J, with 10 bases between the two ends. This CDR3 region has 14 residues. The full variable domain, its missing parts supplied by reference TRBV9 and TRBJ2-2, is DSGVTQTPKHLITATGQRVTLRCSPRSGDLSVYWYQQSLDQGLQFLIQYYNGEERAKGNILERFSAQQFPDLHSELNLSSLELGDSALYFCASSDSHFTGELFFGEGSRLTVL.

V and J are TRBV4-1 and TRBJ1-6; 7 positions agree with TRBD1. This CDR3 comprises 15 residues. With 4 bases clipped from V and 10 bases from J, the junction kept 10 bases outside the gene matches. Germline CDR1 and CDR2: MGHRA and YSYEKL. CDR3 sequence: CASSPGQESGSPLHF. CDR3 bases: TGCGCCAGCAGCCCCGGACAGGAGTCGGGCTCACCCCTCCACTTT.

There are many counts of this clonotype. The chain recombines TRBV10-3 with TRBJ1-3, with no clear D. Looked up from germline, CDR1 is ENHRY and CDR2 is SYGVKD. V was trimmed by 3 bases and J by 2 bases, leaving 14 bases between them. The CDR3 is 16 amino acids. The CDR3 is CAISDPNGRAGNTIYF. CDR3 nucleotide sequence: TGTGCCATCAGTGACCCGAATGGGAGGGCTGGAAACACCATATATTTT.

This clonotype appeared a few times. Since no conserved phenylalanine or tryptophan closes the CDR3, a read error is the likely cause. The V call is TRBV7-2, the J call TRBJ2-7; perhaps D is TRBD1 or TRBD2 (5 bases each). Trimming shortened V by 10 bases and J by 2 bases, and 15 bases separated the two germline ends. Germline V lookup: CDR1 SGHTA, CDR2 FQGNSA. This CDR3 has 13 residues. The CDR3 reads CAKRDKGTYEQYL. The CDR3 DNA follows: TGTGCCAAACGGGATAAGGGGACCTACGAGCAGTACCTC.

This clonotype was recorded at least ten times. CDR3 loop: CASSQRELSNEQFF. The CDR3, as DNA: TGTGCCAGCAGCCAGCGGGAACTGAGCAATGAGCAGTTCTTC. The chain joins TRBV5-6 to TRBJ2-1, with TRBD2 matching 7 bases. CDR1 and CDR2 from the germline V gene are SGHDT and YYEEEE. Losses at the gene ends were 4 bases for V and 6 bases for J; bases not matched to a gene: 7. The CDR3 is 14 residues long.

This clonotype was found many times. V and J are TRBV12-3 or TRBV12-4 and TRBJ1-4; possibly TRBD1 for D (6 bases). The V and J ends lost 6 bases and 8 bases respectively, with 16 bases between them. The CDR3 has 14 residues. The CDR3 loop reads CASRIRGVREKLFF. Written as DNA, the CDR3 is TGTGCCAGCAGGATCAGGGGAGTAAGGGAAAAACTGTTTTTT.

As regards this clonotype: This may be a read error: a much more frequent sequence differs by one nucleotide. V gene TRBV7-2 combines with J gene TRBJ2-4; weak D call: TRBD2 (5 bases). The CDR3 is made up of 13 amino acids. Per the germline V gene, CDR1 is SGHTA and CDR2 is FQGNSA. CDR3: CASSSGGGNTQYF. CDR3 nucleotides: TGTGCCAGCAGCTCTGGCGGAGGAAACACTCAGTACTTC.

Points on this clonotype: This may arise from a read error, as a much more abundant clone is one base away. The chain combines TRBV5-6 with TRBJ2-1; 9 positions agree with TRBD2. This CDR3 contains 16 residues. CDR1 SGHDT and CDR2 YYEEEE come from the germline V gene. V was clipped by 4 bases and J by 0 bases; unmatched bases: 5. CDR3 in DNA: TGTGCCAGCAGCGTACTAGCGGGCCTCTCCTACAATGAGCAGTTCTTC. The encoded protein is CASSVLAGLSYNEQFF. The complete variable domain, with remaining parts taken from reference TRBV5-6 and TRBJ2-1, reads DAGVTQSPTHLIKTRGQQVTLRCSPKSGHDTVSWYQQALGQGPQFIFQYYEEEERQRGNFPDRFSGHQFPNYSSELNVNALLLGDSALYLCASSVLAGLSYNEQFFGPGTRLTVL.

This clonotype was detected ten times or more. This chain connects TRBV28 to TRBJ2-7, with D tentatively TRBD2 (5 bases). With 6 bases removed from V and 4 bases from J, the gap between germline ends came to 19 bases. This CDR3 spans 15 amino acids. CDR1 is MDHEN, CDR2 SYDVKM, per germline. The CDR3 here is CASRISGSRGYEQYF. The CDR3 DNA reads TGTGCCAGCAGAATCTCCGGGTCCCGCGGGTACGAGCAGTACTTC.

There are a few counts of this clonotype. The chain carries TRBV7-8 and TRBJ1-3, with no clear D. CDR3 length: 14 amino acids. Germline V gene lookup returns CDR1 SGHVS and CDR2 FQNEAQ. Trimming removed 6 bases from V and 4 bases from J, with 13 bases in between. The DNA for the CDR3 is TGTGCCAGCAGTCCCACGAGGGTGGGAAACACCATATATTTT. Encoded protein: CASSPTRVGNTIYF.

V and J are TRBV27 and TRBJ2-2, with a weak D call TRBD2 (6 bases). The CDR3 is made up of 13 amino acids. Germline values: CDR1 MNHEY, CDR2 SMNVEV (reference sequence). V was shortened by 4 bases and J by 3 bases, with 6 bases between the two germline ends. The DNA of the CDR3 is TGTGCCAGCAGTTCGGGAGACACCGGGGAGCTGTTTTTT. It yields the protein CASSSGDTGELFF.

In its sample, this clonotype was seen many times. This sequence joins TRBV5-1 and TRBJ1-2; D not certain. This CDR3 has 14 residues. Germline V lookup: CDR1 SGHRS, CDR2 YFSETQ. V lost 0 bases to trimming and J lost 8 bases, with 14 bases between them. The CDR3 protein is CASSLESGSGGYTF. DNA for the CDR3: TGCGCCAGCAGCTTGGAGTCGGGTTCGGGAGGCTACACCTTC.

The V and J genes are TRBV27 and TRBJ2-5; TRBD1 matches at 7 bases. The V segment lost 6 bases and the J segment 13 bases; nucleotides outside the gene matches: 8. There are 11 residues in the CDR3. The germline CDR1 and CDR2 sequences are MNHEY and SMNVEV (reference sequence). CDR3 in amino acids: CASRQGTAWYF. DNA of the CDR3: TGTGCCAGCAGGCAAGGGACAGCGTGGTACTTC.

The chain joins TRBV5-1 to TRBJ2-2; no reliable D call. The CDR3 has 18 residues. With 0 bases removed from V and 3 bases from J, the gap between germline ends came to 18 bases. In germline, CDR1 is SGHRS, CDR2 YFSETQ. CDR3 DNA: TGCGCCAGCAGCTTGGGGTCCATCTATATTGAGGACACCGGGGAGCTGTTTTTT. Protein product: CASSLGSIYIEDTGELFF.

This clonotype was counted many times. The V gene is TRBV12-3 or TRBV12-4, the J gene TRBJ1-1; 7 bases are a match to TRBD1. V shed 5 bases and J 1 base; nucleotides not matched to a gene: 4. The length of the CDR3 is 14 residues. CDR3 nucleotides: TGTGCCAGCAGTCTTGGGACAGCGAACACTGAAGCTTTCTTT. Its protein is CASSLGTANTEAFF.

This chain's CDR3 is CASSLAQRANTGELFF. In nucleotides, the CDR3 is TGTGCCAGCAGCTTGGCCCAGCGGGCCAACACCGGGGAGCTGTTTTTT. V usage is TRBV5-6 and J usage is TRBJ2-2, with a tentative D call TRBD2 (6 bases). The CDR3 spans 16 residues. V lost 0 bases, J lost 2 bases, and 11 bases lay in between. Per germline, CDR1 SGHDT and CDR2 YYEEEE.

This clonotype came up many times. The rearrangement links TRBV20-1 to TRBJ1-5; TRBD1 agrees at 11 bases. V was pared by 0 bases and J by 3 bases, with 4 bases of the junction left unmatched. The CDR3 spans 16 residues. CDR1 DFQATT and CDR2 SNEGSKA come from the germline V gene (reference sequence). CDR3 sequence reads: CSARDRDRGFNQPQHF. In DNA form, the CDR3 reads TGCAGTGCTAGAGACCGGGACAGGGGGTTCAATCAGCCCCAGCATTTT.

This clonotype has a count of ten or more. The J gene is TRBJ1-2, the V gene TRBV11-2, with D unresolved. The V end was cut by 1 base, the J end by 7 bases, with 7 bases between. This CDR3 has 12 residues. Germline CDR1 reads SGHAT; CDR2 reads FQNNGV. CDR3 sequence (DNA): TGTGCCAGCAGCTTAGGGGCAACTGGCTACACCTTC. Translation gives CASSLGATGYTF.

The chain joins TRBV7-9 to TRBJ1-3; D is unresolved. Germline V gives CDR1 SEHNR, CDR2 FQNEAQ (reference sequence). The length of the CDR3 is 15 residues. The ends were cut back, 4 bases at V and 0 bases at J, with 10 bases in the middle. This CDR3 reads CASSSRHSSGNTIYF. The CDR3 region has the DNA TGTGCCAGCAGCTCCCGACACAGCTCTGGAAACACCATATATTTT.

The rearrangement uses TRBV28 and TRBJ2-3; TRBD1 is a possible D gene (6 bases). The CDR3 spans 15 residues. The V end was cut by 4 bases, the J end by 3 bases, with 14 bases between. CDR1 MDHEN and CDR2 SYDVKM come from the germline V gene. For the CDR3, the DNA is TGTGCCAGCAGTTCCCTGATAGGGGGTACAGATACGCAGTATTTT. This sequence encodes CASSSLIGGTDTQYF.

This clonotype was seen repeatedly, ten times or more. V usage is TRBV27 and J usage is TRBJ1-5, with 8 bases aligning to TRBD1. The CDR3 totals 13 residues. Germline V lookup: CDR1 MNHEY, CDR2 SMNVEV (reference sequence). V shed 6 bases, J shed 6 bases, and the junction held 4 bases outside the gene matches. The CDR3 region is CASSGTGGQPQHF. The DNA for the CDR3 is TGTGCCAGCAGCGGGACAGGAGGTCAGCCCCAGCATTTT.

This clonotype was seen many times. The rearrangement uses TRBV28 and TRBJ1-4, with D possibly being TRBD1 (5 bases). In germline, CDR1 is MDHEN, CDR2 SYDVKM. V shed 6 bases and J shed 4 bases, with 15 bases lying between them. The CDR3 is 15 amino acids. For the CDR3, the DNA is TGTGCCAGCAGGAATCGACAGACCCGTAATGAAAAACTGTTTTTT. Translation gives CASRNRQTRNEKLFF.

This clonotype was seen at least ten times. This sequence joins TRBV7-2 and TRBJ2-1; D not resolved. The ends were cut back, 5 bases at V and 6 bases at J, with 11 bases in the middle. Germline-derived CDR1 and CDR2 are SGHTA and FQGNSA. This CDR3 comprises 13 residues. CDR3 residues: CASSITGFNEQFF. The CDR3, as DNA: TGTGCCAGCAGCATTACTGGATTCAATGAGCAGTTCTTC. The variable domain in full, completed from reference TRBV7-2 and TRBJ2-1, reads GAGVSQSPSNKVTEKGKDVELRCDPISGHTALYWYRQSLGQGLEFLIYFQGNSAPDKSGLPSDRFSAERTGGSVSTLTIQRTQQEDSAVYLCASSITGFNEQFFGPGTRLTVL.

This clonotype occurred many times. The V call is TRBV27, the J call TRBJ1-1; D remains ambiguous. V lost 4 bases, J lost 4 bases, and 13 bases lay in between. Germline V lookup: CDR1 MNHEY, CDR2 SMNVEV (reference sequence). The CDR3 length is 14 residues. The chain's CDR3 is CASSSSAQATEAFF. CDR3 sequence (DNA): TGTGCCAGCAGTTCTTCCGCCCAGGCCACTGAAGCTTTCTTT.